The 32 T cell receptor beta chains in this list originate from one sample, sequenced in a study of T cells after yellow fever vaccination. TCRdb fed the 5' RACE reads into MiXCR, producing one record per CDR3 protein. The repertoire holds about 120,000 distinct CDR3 sequences, with 8.4% as singletons. The sample in question was CD8+ T cells sorted from PBMCs, obtained 45 days after the yellow fever booster vaccination. The source is a man younger than 45 who received the YFV17D yellow fever vaccine.

This clonotype was detected many times. This chain connects TRBV6-5 to TRBJ2-7; D remains ambiguous. The CDR3 is 13 residues long. V was trimmed by 2 bases and J by 3 bases, leaving 8 bases between them. CDR1 is MNHEY and CDR2 is SVGAGI in the germline V gene. The CDR3 region is CASSYGQIYEQYF. DNA of the CDR3: TGTGCCAGCAGTTACGGCCAGATCTACGAGCAGTACTTC.

This clonotype was seen a few times. The chain links TRBV15 to TRBJ1-1, with no clear D. Germline V gene sequence: CDR1 LNHNV, CDR2 YYDKDF (reference sequence). CDR3 length: 14 amino acids. The V end lost 5 bases, the J end lost 1 base, and 11 bases lay between the germline ends. The CDR3 region is CATSPTDENTEAFF. For the CDR3, the DNA is TGTGCCACCAGCCCGACGGATGAGAACACTGAAGCTTTCTTT.

This clonotype has a count of ten or more. The chain couples TRBV6-1 to TRBJ2-3, with D perhaps TRBD1 (6 bases). Per the germline V gene, CDR1 is MNHNS and CDR2 is SASEGT. V lost 8 bases, J lost 4 bases, and 16 bases lay in between. CDR3 size: 14 residues. The CDR3 loop is CASGGQYLSDTQYF. In DNA form, the CDR3 reads TGTGCCAGCGGGGGACAATACTTATCAGATACGCAGTATTTT.

This clonotype was seen repeatedly, ten times or more. The chain combines TRBV12-3 or TRBV12-4 with TRBJ2-5; D tentatively fits TRBD1 or TRBD2 (5 bases each). Trimming took off 6 bases at V and 3 bases at J, with 8 bases between the two ends. This CDR3 comprises 12 residues. CDR3: CASRGREETQYF. In nucleotides, the CDR3 is TGTGCCAGCAGGGGGCGGGAAGAGACCCAGTACTTC.

At least ten counts were recorded for this clonotype. This chain uses TRBV5-6 with TRBJ2-7, with TRBD1 matching 9 bases. Unmatched junction bases numbered 7, after V lost 4 bases and J lost 5 bases. This CDR3 is built from 14 residues. The germline CDR1 and CDR2 sequences are SGHDT and YYEEEE. CDR3 sequence: CASSLGQGVDEQYF. The DNA for the CDR3 is TGTGCCAGCAGCCTGGGACAGGGCGTCGACGAGCAGTACTTC. Full variable domain (rest looked up from reference TRBV5-6 and TRBJ2-7): DAGVTQSPTHLIKTRGQQVTLRCSPKSGHDTVSWYQQALGQGPQFIFQYYEEEERQRGNFPDRFSGHQFPNYSSELNVNALLLGDSALYLCASSLGQGVDEQYFGPGTRLTVT.

In its sample, this clonotype was seen many times. The chain uses TRBV20-1 and TRBJ2-1, with 8 nucleotides matching TRBD2. The V and J ends lost 1 base and 7 bases, in that order; junction bases with no gene match: 12. Germline V gene sequence: CDR1 DFQATT, CDR2 SNEGSKA (reference sequence). This CDR3 has 16 amino acids. CDR3 sequence (DNA): TGCAGTGCTAGAGCCTCGGGGGGGACCCTGGGGAATGAGCAGTTCTTC. It yields the protein CSARASGGTLGNEQFF.

This clonotype appeared many times. The V and J genes are TRBV5-1 and TRBJ2-1; 8 bases align to TRBD2. The CDR3 has 14 residues. With 4 bases clipped from V and 10 bases from J, the junction kept 10 bases outside the gene matches. Germline assignment: CDR1 SGHRS and CDR2 YFSETQ. Here the CDR3 DNA reads TGCGCCAGCAGCCCTAGCGGGTCTCTTGGAGAGCAGTTCTTC. This gives the protein CASSPSGSLGEQFF.

This clonotype has only a few counts. The gene calls are TRBV28 and TRBJ2-3, with 9 bases fitting TRBD2. V lost 3 bases and J lost 1; bases outside the gene matches: 5. Germline V gene sequence: CDR1 MDHEN, CDR2 SYDVKM. The CDR3 has 16 amino acids. The CDR3 loop reads CASSFRREGRTDTQYF. As DNA, the CDR3 is TGTGCCAGCAGTTTCAGGCGGGAGGGCCGCACAGATACGCAGTATTTT.

This clonotype showed up many times. The chain recombines TRBV10-3 with TRBJ2-1; D is undetermined. The CDR3 totals 14 residues. Germline V gene sequence: CDR1 ENHRY, CDR2 SYGVKD. Trimming shortened V by 2 bases and J by 6 bases, and 11 bases separated the two germline ends. CDR3 nucleotides: TGTGCCATCAGTGAGATCGTGGCTCGCAATGAGCAGTTCTTC. Translated: CAISEIVARNEQFF.

This clonotype showed up many times. This chain links TRBV29-1 with TRBJ2-4; tentatively, D is TRBD1 or TRBD2 (6 bases each). V lost 4 bases and J lost 6, with 19 bases in between. Germline CDR1 reads SQVTM; CDR2 reads ANQGSEA. This CDR3 region has 15 residues. This CDR3 is CSVVGSRGVGNIQYF. CDR3 sequence (DNA): TGCAGCGTTGTCGGGTCAAGGGGGGTTGGAAACATTCAGTACTTC.

A few counts support this clonotype. J is TRBJ2-1 and V is TRBV24-1; TRBD2 matches at 14 bases. Germline-derived CDR1 and CDR2 are KGHDR and SFDVKD. This CDR3 spans 16 amino acids. V lost 3 bases, J lost 10 bases, and 7 bases stayed unmatched. CDR3 amino acids: CATSDATSGRADEQFF. The CDR3 DNA reads as TGTGCCACCAGTGATGCGACTAGCGGGAGGGCCGACGAGCAGTTCTTC.

This clonotype was observed at least ten times. This sequence joins TRBV6-2 or TRBV6-3 and TRBJ2-7; D unclear. Looked up from germline, CDR1 is MNHEY and CDR2 is SVGEGT. Between the trimmed V and J ends, which lost 0 bases and 4 bases, there was a span of 4 bases. The CDR3 is 12 residues long. This CDR3 reads CASSYSPYEQYF. The CDR3 DNA reads TGTGCCAGCAGTTACTCCCCGTACGAGCAGTACTTC.

This clonotype was counted ten times or more. The chain joins TRBV5-1 to TRBJ1-2; a weak D match, TRBD1 (5 bases). CDR1 is SGHRS and CDR2 is YFSETQ in the germline V gene. This CDR3 comprises 15 residues. The V gene lost 6 bases and the J gene lost 4 bases, with 19 bases spanning the gap. The CDR3 here is CASTVGDGGLYGYTF. The CDR3 DNA is TGCGCCAGCACCGTCGGGGACGGAGGCCTCTATGGCTACACCTTC.

This clonotype has more than one count but fewer than ten. This chain connects TRBV5-1 to TRBJ2-3; either TRBD1 or TRBD2 may supply D (7 bases each). The CDR3 sequence is 14 residues long. The V and J ends lost 4 bases and 4 bases respectively, with 13 bases between them. Germline loops: CDR1 SGHRS, CDR2 YFSETQ. The CDR3 DNA is TGCGCCAGCAGCCCACAGGGGAGGGCAGATACGCAGTATTTT. The encoded protein is CASSPQGRADTQYF.

This clonotype was recorded many times. The rearrangement joins TRBV15 to TRBJ2-1; D tentatively reads TRBD1 or TRBD2 (5 bases each). The CDR3 loop spans 13 amino acids. The V end was cut by 5 bases, the J end by 8 bases, with 13 bases between. The germline CDR1 and CDR2 sequences are LNHNV and YYDKDF (reference sequence). CDR3 sequence (DNA): TGTGCCACCAGCCGTCAGGGACGGGATGAGCAGTTCTTC. Translating it yields CATSRQGRDEQFF.

The chain recombines TRBV5-1 with TRBJ2-7; D could derive from TRBD1 or TRBD2 (5 bases each). CDR3 length: 15 residues. Germline V gene sequence: CDR1 SGHRS, CDR2 YFSETQ. The V end was cut by 1 base, the J end by 5 bases, with 16 bases between. The CDR3, as DNA: TGCGCCAGCAGCTTGTCTCAGGGAGTGGTACACGAGCAGTACTTC. Translation gives CASSLSQGVVHEQYF. Together with reference TRBV5-1 and TRBJ2-7, the CDR3 gives the full variable domain: KAGVTQTPRYLIKTRGQQVTLSCSPISGHRSVSWYQQTPGQGLQFLFEYFSETQRNKGNFPGRFSGRQFSNSRSEMNVSTLELGDSALYLCASSLSQGVVHEQYFGPGTRLTVT.

The table lists this clonotype with many counts. This chain connects TRBV6-1 to TRBJ2-3; TRBD2 agrees at 8 bases. The J segment lost 7 bases and the V segment lost 5 bases, leaving 8 bases of the junction unmatched. The CDR3 length is 14 residues. The germline CDR1 and CDR2 sequences are MNHNS and SASEGT. The CDR3 DNA is TGTGCCAGCAGTAAGACTAGCGAGTTTTATACGCAGTATTTT. Protein product: CASSKTSEFYTQYF.

About this clonotype: This may stem from a read error, because a much larger clone lies one nucleotide away. J is TRBJ2-7 and V is TRBV7-8, with a tentative D call TRBD1 (5 bases). The length of the CDR3 is 15 residues. The V and J ends lost 3 bases and 2 bases respectively, with 14 bases between them. Germline CDR1 SGHVS, CDR2 FQNEAQ. The CDR3 sequence: CASSFGVPGTYEQYF. CDR3 DNA sequence: TGTGCCAGCAGCTTCGGCGTTCCAGGGACCTACGAGCAGTACTTC.

The genes are TRBV4-2 and TRBJ2-7; D is uncertain. CDR1 is LGHNA, CDR2 YNFKEQ, per germline. The CDR3 has 13 residues. Trimming took 3 bases from V and 3 from J, leaving 9 bases between them. The CDR3 coding sequence is TGTGCCAGCAGCCACGCGGACCTCTACGAGCAGTACTTC. It is translated as CASSHADLYEQYF.

The chain recombines TRBV4-3 with TRBJ2-1, with D perhaps TRBD2 (5 bases). The CDR3 is made up of 17 amino acids. The germline V gene encodes CDR1 LGHNA and CDR2 YSLEER. The ends were cut back, 2 bases at V and 1 base at J, with 15 bases in the middle. The CDR3 region is CASSQPGVSKSYNEQFF. The CDR3 DNA is TGCGCCAGCAGCCAACCCGGGGTTAGCAAGTCCTACAATGAGCAGTTCTTC.

This clonotype was seen repeatedly, ten times or more. The rearrangement joins TRBV29-1 to TRBJ2-7, with no clear D. The germline gives CDR1 SQVTM, CDR2 ANQGSEA. V was shortened by 1 base and J by 2 bases, with 15 bases between the two germline ends. This CDR3 is 15 amino acids long. This CDR3 is CSVEGVSGLTYEQYF. As DNA, the CDR3 is TGCAGCGTTGAAGGCGTCAGTGGGCTTACCTACGAGCAGTACTTC.

This clonotype occurred many times. The chain links TRBV6-5 to TRBJ1-5; no reliable D call. This CDR3 contains 14 residues. Looked up from germline, CDR1 is MNHEY and CDR2 is SVGAGI. V was cut by 6 bases and J by 5 bases, with 14 bases left in between. CDR3 residues: CASSLGERDQPQHF. The CDR3, as DNA: TGTGCCAGCAGCCTCGGGGAGCGGGATCAGCCCCAGCATTTT.

The chain combines TRBV4-3 with TRBJ2-7; 7 nucleotides line up with TRBD1. The CDR3 contains 14 residues. The germline CDR1 and CDR2 sequences are LGHNA and YSLEER. V dropped 0 bases and J dropped 7; count of bases not matched to a gene: 6. This CDR3 reads CASSQDTGAREQYF. DNA for the CDR3: TGCGCCAGCAGCCAAGACACAGGGGCCCGGGAGCAGTACTTC.

The CDR3 spells CASSATGGAETQYF. The CDR3, as DNA: TGTGCCAGCAGCGCGACAGGGGGCGCAGAGACCCAGTACTTC. The rearrangement uses TRBV11-3 and TRBJ2-5; 10 bases fit TRBD1. V was pared by 5 bases and J by 4 bases, with 4 bases of the junction left unmatched. Germline loops: CDR1 SGHNT, CDR2 YENEEA. The CDR3 length is 14 residues.

This clonotype was seen many times. This chain uses TRBV10-3 with TRBJ2-1, with TRBD1 matching 9 bases. The CDR3 is 12 residues long. V gave up 10 bases and J gave up 5 bases; unmatched junction bases: 3. Germline CDR1 reads ENHRY; CDR2 reads SYGVKD. CDR3 amino acids: CATRTGDNEQFF. In nucleotides, the CDR3 is TGTGCCACCAGGACAGGGGACAATGAGCAGTTCTTC.

This clonotype was counted only a few times. The chain combines TRBV3-1 with TRBJ2-7; no firm D call. Trimming removed 1 base from V and 5 bases from J, with 9 bases in between. The CDR3 is 13 amino acids. Germline V lookup: CDR1 LGHDT, CDR2 YNNKEL (reference sequence). The CDR3 DNA sequence: TGTGCCAGCAGCCAAGTGAGGAAACACGAGCAGTACTTC. Its protein is CASSQVRKHEQYF.

This clonotype was observed at least ten times. The CDR3 DNA reads as TGCAGTGCGTTTAACCGGGACGGCTCGTCCTACGAGCAGTACTTC. As protein: CSAFNRDGSSYEQYF. The genes are TRBV20-1 and TRBJ2-7; perhaps D is TRBD1 or TRBD2 (5 bases each). The CDR3 totals 15 residues. V lost 6 bases to trimming and J lost 1 base, with 19 bases between them. The germline V gene has CDR1 DFQATT and CDR2 SNEGSKA (reference sequence).

This clonotype has a handful of counts. This chain connects TRBV14 to TRBJ2-7; 7 bases are a match to TRBD2. This CDR3 contains 15 residues. Germline V gene sequence: CDR1 SGHDN, CDR2 FVKESK. With 2 bases clipped from V and 4 bases from J, the junction kept 8 bases outside the gene matches. The chain's CDR3 is CASSQLAGDHYEQYF. The CDR3 DNA follows: TGTGCCAGCAGCCAATTGGCGGGAGACCATTACGAGCAGTACTTC.

The chain recombines TRBV6-6 with TRBJ2-1; 12 bases are a match to TRBD2. Looked up from germline, CDR1 is MNHNY and CDR2 is SVGAGI (reference sequence). This CDR3 contains 14 residues. V shed 8 bases and J 7 bases; nucleotides not matched to a gene: 6. CDR3: CASQTSGRMNEQFF. In nucleotides, the CDR3 is TGTGCCAGCCAGACTAGCGGGAGAATGAATGAGCAGTTCTTC.

This clonotype has just a few counts. Possible read error: a much larger clone is one base away. V is TRBV4-2 and J is TRBJ2-7, with TRBD2 identical over 11 bases. Germline loops: CDR1 LGHNA, CDR2 YNFKEQ. The CDR3 totals 16 residues. Here the CDR3 DNA reads TGTGTCAGCAGCCAAGAGGAGGGACTAGCGGCCTACGAGCAGTACTTC. Amino acid sequence: CVSSQEEGLAAYEQYF.

This clonotype was seen a few times. The chain uses TRBV19 and TRBJ2-5; D is perhaps TRBD1 (5 bases). The ends were cut back, 5 bases at V and 5 bases at J, with 9 bases in the middle. The CDR3 extends over 12 amino acids. The germline CDR1 and CDR2 sequences are LNHDA and SQIVND (reference sequence). CDR3 loop: CASSQTAETQYF. DNA for the CDR3: TGTGCCAGTAGTCAGACAGCGGAGACCCAGTACTTC.

This clonotype has at least ten counts. The V and J genes are TRBV27 and TRBJ2-7, with 9 bases identical to TRBD1. CDR3 length: 15 amino acids. The V gene end was trimmed by 5 bases and the J gene end by 0 bases; junction bases not matched to a gene: 5. The germline V gene encodes CDR1 MNHEY and CDR2 SMNVEV (reference sequence). CDR3 nucleotides: TGTGCCAGCAGTGGACAGGGGCCCCTCTCCTACGAGCAGTACTTC. Translating gives CASSGQGPLSYEQYF.